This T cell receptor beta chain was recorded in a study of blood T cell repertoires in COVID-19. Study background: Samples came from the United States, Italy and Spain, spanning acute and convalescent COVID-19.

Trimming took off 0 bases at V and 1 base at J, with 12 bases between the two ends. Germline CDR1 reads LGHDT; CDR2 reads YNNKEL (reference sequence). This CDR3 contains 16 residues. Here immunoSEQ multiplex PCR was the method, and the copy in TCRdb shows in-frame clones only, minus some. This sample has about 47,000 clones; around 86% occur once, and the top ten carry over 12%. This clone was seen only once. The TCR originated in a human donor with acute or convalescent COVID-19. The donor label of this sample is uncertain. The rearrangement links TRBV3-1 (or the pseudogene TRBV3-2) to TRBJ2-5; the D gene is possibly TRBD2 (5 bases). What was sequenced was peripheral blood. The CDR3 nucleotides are TGTGCCAGCAGCCAAGAGGTAGGGAGCCTCCAAGAGACCCAGTACTTC. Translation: CASSQEVGSLQETQYF.